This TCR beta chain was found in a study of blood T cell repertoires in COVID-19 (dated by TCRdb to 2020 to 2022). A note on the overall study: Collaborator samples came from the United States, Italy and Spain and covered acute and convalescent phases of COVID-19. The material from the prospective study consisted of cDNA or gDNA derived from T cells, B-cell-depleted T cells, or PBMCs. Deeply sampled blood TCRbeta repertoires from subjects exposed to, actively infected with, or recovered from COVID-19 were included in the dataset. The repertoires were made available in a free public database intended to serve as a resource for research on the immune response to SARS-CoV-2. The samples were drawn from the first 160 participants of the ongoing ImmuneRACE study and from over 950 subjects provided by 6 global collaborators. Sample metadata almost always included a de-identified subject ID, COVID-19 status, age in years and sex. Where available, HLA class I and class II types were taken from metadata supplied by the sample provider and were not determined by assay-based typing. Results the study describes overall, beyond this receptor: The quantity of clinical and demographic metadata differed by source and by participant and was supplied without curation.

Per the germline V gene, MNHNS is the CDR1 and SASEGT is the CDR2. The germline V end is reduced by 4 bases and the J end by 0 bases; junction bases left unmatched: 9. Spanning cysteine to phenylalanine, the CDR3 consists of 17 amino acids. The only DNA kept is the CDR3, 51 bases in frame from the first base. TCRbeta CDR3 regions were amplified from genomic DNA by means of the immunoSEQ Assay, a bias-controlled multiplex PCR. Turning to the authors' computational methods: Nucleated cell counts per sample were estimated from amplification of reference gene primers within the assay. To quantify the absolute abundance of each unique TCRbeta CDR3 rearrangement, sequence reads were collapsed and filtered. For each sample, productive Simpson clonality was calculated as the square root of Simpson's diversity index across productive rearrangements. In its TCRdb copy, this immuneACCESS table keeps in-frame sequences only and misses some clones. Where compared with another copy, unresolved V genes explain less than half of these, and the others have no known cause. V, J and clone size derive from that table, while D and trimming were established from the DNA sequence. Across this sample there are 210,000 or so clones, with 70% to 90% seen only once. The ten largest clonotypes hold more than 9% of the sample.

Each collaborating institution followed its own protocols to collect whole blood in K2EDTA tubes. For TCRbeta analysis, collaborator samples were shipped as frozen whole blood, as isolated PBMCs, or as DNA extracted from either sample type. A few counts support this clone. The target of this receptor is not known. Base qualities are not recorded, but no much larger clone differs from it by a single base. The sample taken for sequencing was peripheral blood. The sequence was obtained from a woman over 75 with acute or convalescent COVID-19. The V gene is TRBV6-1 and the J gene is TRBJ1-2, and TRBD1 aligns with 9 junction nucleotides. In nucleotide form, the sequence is TGTGCCAGCAGTGCCCCGGGACAGGGCCCCTCTAACTATGGCTACACCTTC. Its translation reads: CASSAPGQGPSNYGYTF.